Each of the 4 T cell receptor beta chains below was sequenced from the same sample in a study of blood T cell repertoires in COVID-19. Generated by immunoSEQ multiplex PCR, the TCRdb table keeps only in-frame clones and is missing some. The sample contains about 370,000 clones, 80% to 90% of which appear only once. Sample: PBMCs or T cells enriched from blood (not recorded which). Receptor source: a man aged 18 to 35 who had recovered from COVID-19.

The table lists this clone with a few counts. The genes are TRBV24-1 and TRBJ2-7; the D gene is possibly TRBD1 (6 bases). Trimming took off 7 bases at V and 3 bases at J, with 12 bases between the two ends. This CDR3 contains 13 residues. CDR1 and CDR2 from the germline V gene are KGHDR and SFDVKD. DNA of the CDR3: TGTGCCACCAGCGGGACAATCAGCTACGAGCAGTACTTC. This sequence encodes CATSGTISYEQYF.

The chain is built from TRBV19 and TRBJ1-6; D gene ambiguous. V lost 3 bases and J 14 bases, leaving 11 bases between the germline ends. CDR1 LNHDA and CDR2 SQIVND come from the germline V gene (reference sequence). This CDR3 is built from 12 residues. CDR3 amino acids: CASSMGSEALHF. CDR3 sequence (DNA): TGTGCCAGTAGTATGGGTTCAGAGGCCCTCCACTTT. Full variable domain (missing parts from reference TRBV19 and TRBJ1-6): DGGITQSPKYLFRKEGQNVTLSCEQNLNHDAMYWYRQDPGQGLRLIYYSQIVNDFQKGDIAEGYSVSREKKESFPLTVTSAQKNPTAFYLCASSMGSEALHFGNGTRLTVT.

J is TRBJ2-2 and V is TRBV7-6; TRBD2 agrees at 8 bases. With V trimmed by 6 bases and J by 2 bases, 17 bases remained unmatched. The CDR3 extends over 19 amino acids. Per the germline V gene, CDR1 is SGHVS and CDR2 is FNYEAQ. DNA of the CDR3: TGTGCCAGCAGTCCTCGGGTAGCGGGGTTCTTTTCTAACACCGGGGAGCTGTTTTTT. Amino acids: CASSPRVAGFFSNTGELFF.

The chain joins TRBV7-3 to TRBJ2-3; D may be TRBD1 (6 bases). The CDR3 spans 13 residues. Trimming took 5 bases from V and 4 from J, leaving 10 bases between them. Germline V gives CDR1 SGHTA, CDR2 FQGTGA. This chain's CDR3 is CASSIQGADTQYF. The CDR3, as DNA: TGTGCCAGCAGCATACAGGGAGCAGATACGCAGTATTTT. The entire variable domain, with the rest obtained from reference TRBV7-3 and TRBJ2-3, is as follows: GAGVSQTPSNKVTEKGKYVELRCDPISGHTALYWYRQSLGQGPEFLIYFQGTGAADDSGLPNDRFFAVRPEGSVSTLKIQRTERGDSAVYLCASSIQGADTQYFGPGTRLTVL.